This T cell receptor (beta chain) was recovered during a study of Graves' ophthalmopathy and Graves' hyperthyroidism. Study details: Investigators collected peripheral blood at initial diagnosis, before any treatment was given. Study conclusions and caveats: Detected in blood as well were most expanded thyroid clonotypes with frequency above 0.001.

Per germline, CDR1 MDHEN and CDR2 SYDVKM. CDR3 size: 14 residues. The V gene lost 7 bases and the J gene lost 2 bases, with 15 bases spanning the gap. In donors with ophthalmopathy, activity was moderate-to-severe, with CAS ≥3, NOSPECS ≥4 and duration under 3 months. This clonotype was recorded many times. The antigen remains undetermined. Amplification targeted the TCR beta CDR3 regions, with RNA transcripts as the source material. Scientists carried out first-round RT-PCR using HTBI primers and then a second-round multiplex PCR. TCRdb independently ran MiXCR on the multiplex PCR reads; one entry per CDR3 protein. The top ten clones hold over 8% of a sample with hundreds of thousands of distinct CDR3 sequences, over 13% of them seen once.

This TCR was recovered from a woman in her 30s with Graves' ophthalmopathy. The sequencing sample was made of blood. The chain combines TRBV28 with TRBJ2-7; TRBD1 might be the D (5 bases). This chain's CDR3 is CASNRVDTAYEQYF. Here the CDR3 DNA reads TGTGCCAGCAATCGGGTGGACACAGCCTACGAGCAGTACTTC.